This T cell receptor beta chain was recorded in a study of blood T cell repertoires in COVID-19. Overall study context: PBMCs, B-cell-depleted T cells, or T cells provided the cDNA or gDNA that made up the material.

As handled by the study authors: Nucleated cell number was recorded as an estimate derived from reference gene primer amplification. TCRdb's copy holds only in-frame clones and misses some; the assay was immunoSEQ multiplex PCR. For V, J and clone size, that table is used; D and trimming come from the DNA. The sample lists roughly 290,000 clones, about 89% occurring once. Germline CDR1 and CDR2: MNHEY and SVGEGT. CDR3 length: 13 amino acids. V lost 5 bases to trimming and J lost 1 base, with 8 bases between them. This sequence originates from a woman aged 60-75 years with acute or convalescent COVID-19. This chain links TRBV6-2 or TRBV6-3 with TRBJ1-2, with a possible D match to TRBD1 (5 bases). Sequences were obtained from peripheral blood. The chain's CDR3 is CASSARVNYGYTF. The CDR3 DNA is TGTGCCAGCAGTGCCAGGGTTAACTATGGCTACACCTTC.